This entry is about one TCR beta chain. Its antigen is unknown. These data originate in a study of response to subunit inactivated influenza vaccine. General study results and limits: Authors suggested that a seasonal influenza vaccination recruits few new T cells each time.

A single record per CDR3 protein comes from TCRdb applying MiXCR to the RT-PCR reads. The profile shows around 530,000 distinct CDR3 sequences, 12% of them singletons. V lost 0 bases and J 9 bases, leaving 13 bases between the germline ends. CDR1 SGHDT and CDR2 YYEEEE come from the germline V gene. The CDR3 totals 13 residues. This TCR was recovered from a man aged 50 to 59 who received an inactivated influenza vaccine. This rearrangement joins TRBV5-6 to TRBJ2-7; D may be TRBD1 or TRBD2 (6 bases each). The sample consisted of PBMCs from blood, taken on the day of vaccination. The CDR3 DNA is TGTGCCAGCAGCTTGGGGCACGGGGGCGGGCAGTACTTC. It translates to CASSLGHGGGQYF.